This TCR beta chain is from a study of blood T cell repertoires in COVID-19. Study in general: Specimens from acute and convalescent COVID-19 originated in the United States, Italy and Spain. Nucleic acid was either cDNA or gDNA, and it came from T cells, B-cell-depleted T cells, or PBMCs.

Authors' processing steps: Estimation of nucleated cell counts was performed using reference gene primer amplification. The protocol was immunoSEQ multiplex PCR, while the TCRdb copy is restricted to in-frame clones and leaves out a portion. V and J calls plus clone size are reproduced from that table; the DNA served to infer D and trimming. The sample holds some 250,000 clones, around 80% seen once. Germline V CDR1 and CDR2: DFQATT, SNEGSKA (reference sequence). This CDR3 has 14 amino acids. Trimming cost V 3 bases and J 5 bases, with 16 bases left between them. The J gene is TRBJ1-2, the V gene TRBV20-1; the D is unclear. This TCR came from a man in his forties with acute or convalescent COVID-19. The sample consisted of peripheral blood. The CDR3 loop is CSASLPDPRYGYTF. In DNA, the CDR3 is TGCAGTGCTAGTTTGCCAGACCCGAGGTATGGCTACACCTTC.